The 27 T cell receptor beta chains given below trace back to one sample, sequenced in a study of T cell responses to AZD1222 COVID-19 vaccine. Measured with immunoSEQ multiplex PCR; TCRdb has only the in-frame clones, and not every one. The sample holds 120,000 or so clones, 90% seen once. Sequencing used peripheral blood, obtained on day 0 of MenACWY control vaccination. The receptor source for this set is an adult in good health.

The J gene is TRBJ2-4, the V gene TRBV4-3; a weak D match, TRBD2 (6 bases). CDR3 length equals 14 residues. The V gene's germline CDR1 is LGHNA and CDR2 YSLEER. With 1 base removed from V and 8 bases from J, the gap between germline ends came to 12 bases. CDR3 bases: TGCGCCAGCAGCCAAGGTACGAGGAGGGACATTCAGTACTTC. It is translated as CASSQGTRRDIQYF.

This chain uses TRBV15 with TRBJ1-2; a possible D gene is TRBD1 (6 bases). In germline, CDR1 is LNHNV, CDR2 YYDKDF (reference sequence). The CDR3 loop spans 16 amino acids. V was pared by 0 bases and J by 5 bases, with 16 bases between. The CDR3 protein is CATSRDMGGQVYGYTF. As DNA, the CDR3 is TGTGCCACCAGCAGAGATATGGGGGGCCAAGTATATGGCTACACCTTC. The entire variable domain, with the rest obtained from reference TRBV15 and TRBJ1-2, is as follows: DAMVIQNPRYQVTQFGKPVTLSCSQTLNHNVMYWYQQKSSQAPKLLFHYYDKDFNNEADTPDNFQSRRPNTSFCFLDIRSPGLGDTAMYLCATSRDMGGQVYGYTFGSGTRLTVV.

V and J are TRBV5-1 and TRBJ2-2, with a weak D call TRBD2 (6 bases). Trimming removed 6 bases at V and 4 bases at J, with 13 bases between. The CDR3 runs 14 residues. Germline assignment: CDR1 SGHRS and CDR2 YFSETQ. DNA of the CDR3: TGCGCCAGCACCCTGATCGGGAGCACCGGGGAGCTGTTTTTT. It translates to CASTLIGSTGELFF.

The chain joins TRBV4-1 to TRBJ1-6, with D possibly matching TRBD1 (5 bases). This CDR3 has 19 amino acids. In germline, CDR1 is MGHRA, CDR2 YSYEKL. V lost 0 bases and J lost 7, with 22 bases in between. CDR3 bases: TGCGCCAGCAGCCAAGATCCCTCGGTACGAGGGGCCTCGAATTCACCCCTCCACTTT. The encoded protein is CASSQDPSVRGASNSPLHF.

This chain joins TRBV12-3 or TRBV12-4 and TRBJ2-1; a possible D gene is TRBD2 (6 bases). The CDR3 runs 13 residues. V lost 2 bases to trimming and J lost 7 bases, with 9 bases between them. DNA of the CDR3: TGTGCCAGCAGTTTACTCGGGGGAAATGAGCAGTTCTTC. Translating gives CASSLLGGNEQFF.

V and J are TRBV10-3 and TRBJ2-1; D possibly uses TRBD1 or TRBD2 (5 bases each). The CDR3 is 16 amino acids. From germline, CDR1 is ENHRY and CDR2 SYGVKD. Trimming left V 4 bases short and J 5 bases short, with 18 bases between. The CDR3 spells CAISARDGMGDNEQFF. The CDR3 nucleotides read TGTGCCATCAGTGCTCGGGACGGGATGGGGGACAATGAGCAGTTCTTC.

The V and J genes are TRBV5-5 and TRBJ1-2; TRBD1 is a possible D gene (5 bases). Germline values: CDR1 SGHKS, CDR2 YYEKEE (reference sequence). The CDR3 length is 14 residues. Between the trimmed V and J ends, which lost 2 bases and 6 bases, there was a span of 14 bases. The CDR3 coding sequence is TGTGCCAGCAGCTTAGGGGACCTCCTCGATGGCTACACCTTC. Translated, it gives CASSLGDLLDGYTF.

The gene calls are TRBV30 and TRBJ1-2, with D unresolved. The CDR3 spans 12 residues. CDR1 is GTSNPN and CDR2 is SVGIG in the germline V gene (reference sequence). Trimming cost V 0 bases and J 5 bases, with 7 bases left between them. In DNA form, the CDR3 reads TGTGCCTGGAGTGTAGGGTTATATGGCTACACCTTC. Amino acids: CAWSVGLYGYTF.

The rearrangement joins TRBV14 to TRBJ2-3; either TRBD1 or TRBD2 may supply D (6 bases each). Trimming stripped 4 bases from V and 0 bases from J, with 14 bases between. Germline V gene sequence: CDR1 SGHDN, CDR2 FVKESK. This CDR3 region has 16 residues. CDR3 amino acids: CASSRRGAASTDTQYF. CDR3 in DNA: TGTGCCAGCAGCCGGAGGGGGGCTGCTAGCACAGATACGCAGTATTTT. The full variable domain, in which reference TRBV14 and TRBJ2-3 provide the parts outside the CDR3, is EAGVTQFPSHSVIEKGQTVTLRCDPISGHDNLYWYRRVMGKEIKFLLHFVKESKQDESGMPNNRFLAERTGGTYSTLKVQPAELEDSGVYFCASSRRGAASTDTQYFGPGTRLTVL.

This chain links TRBV11-2 with TRBJ2-5; 10 nucleotides align to TRBD2. The CDR3 is 17 residues long. V trimming: 4 bases; J trimming: 2 bases; junction bases outside the gene matches: 10. In germline, CDR1 is SGHAT, CDR2 FQNNGV. The CDR3 nucleotides read TGTGCCAGCAGCTCCCTCGGACTAGCGGCCGTGCAAGAGACCCAGTACTTC. This gives the protein CASSSLGLAAVQETQYF. The whole variable domain, filled in from reference TRBV11-2 and TRBJ2-5, reads EAGVAQSPRYKIIEKRQSVAFWCNPISGHATLYWYQQILGQGPKLLIQFQNNGVVDDSQLPKDRFSAERLKGVDSTLKIQPAKLEDSAVYLCASSSLGLAAVQETQYFGPGTRLLVL.

V and J are TRBV5-1 and TRBJ2-1; the D is unclear. V dropped 4 bases and J dropped 9 bases, with 11 bases sitting between them. The CDR3 contains 12 residues. Looked up from germline, CDR1 is SGHRS and CDR2 is YFSETQ. CDR3 DNA: TGCGCCAGCAGCCCCGGGCCCCGTGAGCAGTTCTTC. Residues: CASSPGPREQFF.

The V and J genes are TRBV29-1 and TRBJ1-2; perhaps TRBD1 as D (6 bases). The CDR3 has 18 residues. Trimming left V 4 bases short and J 8 bases short, with 32 bases between. Germline-derived CDR1 and CDR2 are SQVTM and ANQGSEA. The CDR3 region is CSVVSLGSASGGPGGYTF. CDR3 nucleotide sequence: TGCAGCGTTGTCTCACTGGGGTCGGCCAGCGGGGGGCCCGGGGGCTACACCTTC.

The J gene is TRBJ1-4, the V gene TRBV2; no clear D. The CDR3 totals 15 residues. The V and J ends lost 4 bases and 0 bases respectively, with 9 bases between them. Per germline, CDR1 SNHLY and CDR2 FYNNEI. The CDR3 spells CASSGFVATNEKLFF. The CDR3 nucleotides read TGTGCCAGCAGTGGGTTTGTTGCAACTAATGAAAAACTGTTTTTT.

This clone was detected only a few times. V and J are TRBV11-2 and TRBJ1-2, with a weak D call TRBD1 (5 bases). V shed 2 bases and J shed 7 bases, with 11 bases lying between them. The germline V gene has CDR1 SGHAT and CDR2 FQNNGV. CDR3 size: 13 residues. This CDR3 is CASSLRQGGGYTF. The CDR3 DNA reads TGTGCCAGCAGCTTACGGCAGGGAGGTGGCTACACCTTC. Combining the CDR3 with reference TRBV11-2 and TRBJ1-2 gives the whole variable domain EAGVAQSPRYKIIEKRQSVAFWCNPISGHATLYWYQQILGQGPKLLIQFQNNGVVDDSQLPKDRFSAERLKGVDSTLKIQPAKLEDSAVYLCASSLRQGGGYTFGSGTRLTVV.

The gene calls are TRBV4-1 and TRBJ1-5; D remains unclear. Trimming shortened V by 5 bases and J by 3 bases, and 8 bases separated the two germline ends. Germline values: CDR1 MGHRA, CDR2 YSYEKL. The CDR3 covers 13 residues. The CDR3 is CASSVGHNQPQHF. Here the CDR3 DNA reads TGCGCCAGCAGCGTAGGTCACAATCAGCCCCAGCATTTT.

A single count supports this clone. J is TRBJ1-1 and V is TRBV28; D may be TRBD1 (5 bases). CDR1 is MDHEN, CDR2 SYDVKM, per germline. The CDR3 is 16 amino acids. V was trimmed by 1 base and J by 5 bases, leaving 17 bases between them. The CDR3 sequence is CASSLYSGLVSTEAFF. CDR3 DNA: TGTGCCAGCAGTTTATATTCAGGGTTGGTATCGACTGAAGCTTTCTTT.

This chain joins TRBV28 and TRBJ2-5, with 10 bases fitting TRBD1. Germline V gene data show CDR1 as MDHEN and CDR2 as SYDVKM. V lost 6 bases, J lost 5 bases, and 9 bases stayed unmatched. This CDR3 has 15 residues. DNA for the CDR3: TGTGCCAGCAGGGGGGGACAGGGGTACCTGGAGACCCAGTACTTC. Translation: CASRGGQGYLETQYF.

V gene TRBV7-2 combines with J gene TRBJ1-2; 7 bases map to TRBD1. Looked up from germline, CDR1 is SGHTA and CDR2 is FQGNSA. Trimming at V came to 8 bases and at J to 2 bases, leaving 5 bases not matched to a gene. The CDR3 loop spans 13 amino acids. CDR3 protein: CASGGQLNYGYTF. The CDR3 DNA is TGTGCCAGCGGGGGACAGTTGAACTATGGCTACACCTTC. Variable domain in full (rest from reference TRBV7-2 and TRBJ1-2): GAGVSQSPSNKVTEKGKDVELRCDPISGHTALYWYRQSLGQGLEFLIYFQGNSAPDKSGLPSDRFSAERTGGSVSTLTIQRTQQEDSAVYLCASGGQLNYGYTFGSGTRLTVV.

The chain is built from TRBV7-9 and TRBJ1-2; 8 bases match TRBD1. CDR1 is SEHNR, CDR2 FQNEAQ, per germline (reference sequence). V shed 1 base, J shed 8 bases, and the junction held 12 bases outside the gene matches. The CDR3 covers 16 residues. The CDR3, as DNA: TGTGCCAGCAGCTTAGTAAGGGACAGGCCACGGGAGGGCTACACCTTC. As protein: CASSLVRDRPREGYTF.

This chain connects TRBV9 to TRBJ1-2, with D tentatively TRBD1 (5 bases). V was trimmed by 0 bases and J by 3 bases, leaving 9 bases between them. The CDR3 is 14 residues long. The V gene's germline CDR1 is SGDLS and CDR2 YYNGEE. Here the CDR3 DNA reads TGTGCCAGCAGCGTAGCCTCGGGGCACTATGGCTACACCTTC. Protein sequence: CASSVASGHYGYTF.

This chain links TRBV12-3 or TRBV12-4 with TRBJ1-4; D might be TRBD1 (6 bases). This CDR3 spans 12 amino acids. V was shortened by 3 bases and J by 14 bases, with 13 bases between the two germline ends. The CDR3 nucleotides read TGTGCCAGCAGTTTTGGGGGGGCCCCGCTGTTTTTT. Translating it yields CASSFGGAPLFF.

The chain links TRBV27 to TRBJ1-5; D uncertain. CDR3 length: 17 amino acids. The V gene's germline CDR1 is MNHEY and CDR2 SMNVEV (reference sequence). The germline V and J ends were trimmed by 6 bases and 0 bases, with 18 bases remaining between them. The CDR3, as DNA: TGTGCCAGCAGCATTTCCGCCTATAGGGATAGCAATCAGCCCCAGCATTTT. Translation: CASSISAYRDSNQPQHF.

This clone was found once. V usage is TRBV7-8 and J usage is TRBJ2-1; 9 bases map to TRBD1. CDR1 and CDR2 from the germline V gene are SGHVS and FQNEAQ. J lost 0 bases, V lost 5 bases, and 17 bases had no gene match. The CDR3 sequence is 20 residues long. The CDR3 spells CASSGKSGQGSVRSYNEQFF. As DNA, the CDR3 is TGTGCCAGCAGCGGGAAATCGGGACAGGGCTCCGTACGCTCCTACAATGAGCAGTTCTTC. The full variable domain, its missing parts supplied by reference TRBV7-8 and TRBJ2-1, is GAGVSQSPRYKVAKRGQDVALRCDPISGHVSLFWYQQALGQGPEFLTYFQNEAQLDKSGLPSDRFFAERPEGSVSTLKIQRTQQEDSAVYLCASSGKSGQGSVRSYNEQFFGPGTRLTVL.

V gene TRBV28 combines with J gene TRBJ1-5; D is undetermined. The ends were cut back, 1 base at V and 0 bases at J, with 7 bases in the middle. The CDR3 covers 15 residues. Germline V CDR1 and CDR2: MDHEN, SYDVKM. The CDR3 DNA reads as TGTGCCAGCAGTTTATCCCACAGTAGCAATCAGCCCCAGCATTTT. It codes for CASSLSHSSNQPQHF.

The rearrangement uses TRBV5-1 and TRBJ1-3; D gene ambiguous. V lost 6 bases and J 4 bases, leaving 14 bases between the germline ends. The CDR3 covers 14 residues. Germline lookup yields CDR1 SGHRS and CDR2 YFSETQ. CDR3 region: CASTLGPGGNTIYF. DNA for the CDR3: TGCGCCAGCACCCTCGGACCGGGAGGAAACACCATATATTTT.

The rearrangement joins TRBV5-1 to TRBJ2-3; a weak D match, TRBD1 (6 bases). Germline lookup yields CDR1 SGHRS and CDR2 YFSETQ. The ends were cut back, 7 bases at V and 4 bases at J, with 13 bases in the middle. The CDR3 length is 13 residues. The CDR3 region has the DNA TGCGCCAGCGGGTTGGACAGTTCAGATACGCAGTATTTT. Protein: CASGLDSSDTQYF.

The rearrangement uses TRBV7-2 and TRBJ2-7, with 8 bases matching TRBD1. The V and J ends lost 3 bases and 5 bases, in that order; junction bases with no gene match: 6. CDR1 and CDR2 (germline): SGHTA, FQGNSA. The CDR3 consists of 14 residues. The DNA for the CDR3 is TGTGCCAGCAGCTTTGGACAGGGACCCAACGAGCAGTACTTC. Translated, it gives CASSFGQGPNEQYF.